The 30 T cell receptor beta chains below all came from one sample that was sequenced in a study of post-analysis software for immune sequencing data. Study outcomes and limitations: When patients were compared with controls, five TRBV segments were more frequent, TRBV5-6, TRBV5-1 and TRBV20-1 among them.

What these receptors recognize is not known. Carried by the TCR beta cDNA libraries were unique molecular identifiers. TCRdb used MiXCR to reprocess the PCR reads, holding one entry per CDR3 protein. The table has hundreds of thousands of distinct CDR3 sequences, 55% to 60% seen once; the top ten hold around 11%. Material for sequencing was blood. Receptors originate from a girl aged 2-10 years with multiple sclerosis.

The V call is TRBV12-3 or TRBV12-4, the J call TRBJ2-1; D is uncertain. V shed 1 base and J shed 9 bases, with 7 bases lying between them. This CDR3 contains 12 residues. DNA for the CDR3: TGTGCCAGCAGTTTAGTAGTAGTTGAGCAGTTCTTC. It yields the protein CASSLVVVEQFF.

This clonotype was recorded a few times. The chain combines TRBV29-1 with TRBJ2-1; 10 bases match TRBD2. Germline V lookup: CDR1 SQVTM, CDR2 ANQGSEA. After removal of 6 bases from V and 5 bases from J, the junction contained 4 bases not matched to a gene. The CDR3 extends over 13 amino acids. Here the CDR3 DNA reads TGCAGCGTGGGGACTAGCGCTGACAATGAGCAGTTCTTC. Residues: CSVGTSADNEQFF.

The rearrangement joins TRBV2 to TRBJ2-7, with D possibly matching TRBD2 (5 bases). The CDR3 extends over 14 amino acids. Germline-derived CDR1 and CDR2 are SNHLY and FYNNEI. V was pared by 6 bases and J by 2 bases, with 14 bases between. Written as DNA, the CDR3 is TGTGCCAGCAGGATGGACTCCCAGGCCTACGAGCAGTACTTC. This translates into CASRMDSQAYEQYF.

V usage is TRBV7-3 and J usage is TRBJ1-2; D is ambiguous. V shed 1 base and J shed 6 bases, with 12 bases lying between them. The CDR3 loop spans 14 amino acids. Germline CDR1 reads SGHTA; CDR2 reads FQGTGA. CDR3 nucleotides: TGTGCCAGCAGCTTAAAGGGTAACGGGAATGGCTACACCTTC. It encodes CASSLKGNGNGYTF.

V usage is TRBV10-3 and J usage is TRBJ2-5; D unclear. Judging by the DNA end, TRBJ2-7 fits better; the J call may be wrong. The CDR3 has 13 residues. Germline V gene sequence: CDR1 ENHRY, CDR2 SYGVKD. This chain's CDR3 is CAITVVQSYEQYF. The CDR3 DNA follows: TGTGCCATCACCGTGGTCCAAAGCTACGAGCAGTACTTC.

The rearrangement links TRBV10-1 to TRBJ2-3, with TRBD2 matching 11 bases. This CDR3 contains 16 residues. Germline assignment: CDR1 WNHNN and CDR2 SYGVQD (reference sequence). The trim removed 5 bases at V and 2 bases at J, leaving 6 bases unmatched. CDR3 coding DNA: TGCGCCAGCAGTCGAGGGACTAGCGGCTACACAGATACGCAGTATTTT. This sequence encodes CASSRGTSGYTDTQYF.

V usage is TRBV12-3 or TRBV12-4 and J usage is TRBJ2-1, with 13 bases that match TRBD2. The V segment lost 5 bases and the J segment 8 bases; nucleotides outside the gene matches: 15. The CDR3 contains 18 residues. The DNA of the CDR3 is TGTGCCAGCAGTCATCCCACCCAAACTAGCGGGAGGGCCTATGAGCAGTTCTTC. This sequence encodes CASSHPTQTSGRAYEQFF.

The V and J genes are TRBV24-1 and TRBJ1-4; 8 nucleotides match TRBD1. Germline lookup yields CDR1 KGHDR and CDR2 SFDVKD. The CDR3 length is 14 residues. The ends lost 2 bases at V and 10 bases at J; junction bases unmatched: 5. The CDR3 loop reads CATSDSGQGGKLFF. The DNA for the CDR3 is TGTGCCACCAGTGATTCCGGACAGGGAGGAAAACTGTTTTTT.

The chain links TRBV20-1 to TRBJ2-7; 8 bases are a match to TRBD2. With V trimmed by 2 bases and J by 3 bases, 3 bases remained unmatched. The CDR3 spans 13 residues. CDR1 and CDR2 (germline): DFQATT, SNEGSKA (reference sequence). The CDR3 DNA is TGCAGTGCTAGAAAGAGCGGGAGCTACGAGCAGTACTTC. Protein sequence: CSARKSGSYEQYF.

The chain combines TRBV20-1 with TRBJ1-1, with D possibly matching TRBD1 (5 bases). The CDR3 covers 14 residues. Germline CDR1 reads DFQATT; CDR2 reads SNEGSKA (reference sequence). The V gene lost 6 bases and the J gene lost 3 bases, with 17 bases spanning the gap. CDR3 DNA sequence: TGCAGTGCGAAGTCGGGACGGCCTGACACTGAAGCTTTCTTT. Its translation is CSAKSGRPDTEAFF.

This clonotype was counted between two and nine times. V is TRBV29-1 and J is TRBJ1-2, with 7 bases aligning to TRBD1. Trimming at V came to 3 bases and at J to 2 bases, leaving 6 bases not matched to a gene. This CDR3 contains 14 residues. CDR1 and CDR2 (germline): SQVTM, ANQGSEA. Here the CDR3 reads CSVERGRGNYGYTF. In DNA, the CDR3 is TGCAGCGTTGAGAGAGGCAGGGGGAACTATGGCTACACCTTC.

This chain uses TRBV7-6 with TRBJ1-2, with 10 bases aligning to TRBD1. Germline assignment: CDR1 SGHVS and CDR2 FNYEAQ. Unmatched junction bases numbered 5, after V lost 1 base and J lost 6 bases. There are 15 residues in the CDR3. For the CDR3, the DNA is TGTGCCAGCAGCTTAGGCGGGACAGGGGTACATGGCTACACCTTC. Its translation is CASSLGGTGVHGYTF.

This chain joins TRBV6-2 or TRBV6-3 and TRBJ1-2; no firm D call. The CDR3 is 13 residues long. Trimming left V 3 bases short and J 13 bases short, with 18 bases between. CDR1 MNHEY and CDR2 SVGEGT come from the germline V gene. CDR3 region: CASSYRPGNHRTF. The DNA of the CDR3 is TGTGCCAGCAGTTATCGCCCGGGGAATCATCGCACCTTC.

The chain couples TRBV28 to TRBJ1-4, with 7 bases fitting TRBD1. V trimming: 10 bases; J trimming: 5 bases; junction bases outside the gene matches: 13. CDR1 and CDR2 (germline): MDHEN, SYDVKM. The length of the CDR3 is 15 residues. DNA for the CDR3: TGTGCCACCAGGGCCCAGGGGGGGACAAATGAAAAACTGTTTTTT. Translation: CATRAQGGTNEKLFF.

The J gene is TRBJ1-2, the V gene TRBV20-1; D remains unclear. Germline CDR1 reads DFQATT; CDR2 reads SNEGSKA (reference sequence). There are 11 residues in the CDR3. Trimming pared 7 bases from V and 1 base from J, leaving 7 bases between. CDR3 protein: CSVPVNYGYTF. The DNA of the CDR3 is TGCAGTGTCCCGGTTAACTATGGCTACACCTTC.

The chain is built from TRBV5-1 and TRBJ2-3, with D possibly TRBD1 on 6 matching bases. Germline V gene lookup returns CDR1 SGHRS and CDR2 YFSETQ. V lost 3 bases, J lost 5 bases, and 19 bases lay in between. The CDR3 totals 16 residues. The CDR3 nucleotides read TGCGCCAGCAGCTCGCGCCCCACAGGGAAGGGAGATACGCAGTATTTT. It specifies CASSSRPTGKGDTQYF.

The chain combines TRBV12-3 or TRBV12-4 with TRBJ2-5; 7 bases agree with TRBD2. Trimming removed 4 bases from V and 2 bases from J; junction bases left unmatched: 10. This CDR3 has 16 residues. The CDR3 protein is CASSSIAGPNQETQYF. CDR3 DNA: TGTGCCAGCAGTTCCATAGCGGGTCCTAATCAAGAGACCCAGTACTTC.

V and J are TRBV10-3 and TRBJ2-5; 10 nucleotides match TRBD1. J lost 11 bases, V lost 10 bases, and 19 bases had no gene match. Germline assignment: CDR1 ENHRY and CDR2 SYGVKD. This CDR3 has 15 residues. CDR3 sequence reads: CATQFGQGGNNEQYF. The CDR3 DNA follows: TGTGCCACCCAATTCGGACAGGGGGGGAACAATGAGCAGTACTTC.

This rearrangement joins TRBV6-5 to TRBJ2-1; 9 bases are a match to TRBD2. This CDR3 spans 16 amino acids. The trim removed 6 bases at V and 4 bases at J, leaving 10 bases unmatched. The germline V gene has CDR1 MNHEY and CDR2 SVGAGI. CDR3 in amino acids: CASRAEAGGPYNEQFF. The DNA of the CDR3 is TGTGCCAGCAGGGCCGAAGCGGGAGGCCCATACAATGAGCAGTTCTTC.

The chain recombines TRBV29-1 with TRBJ2-1; a possible D gene is TRBD1 (5 bases). V was pared by 3 bases and J by 9 bases, with 12 bases between. The CDR3 runs to 12 residues. Germline V CDR1 and CDR2: SQVTM, ANQGSEA. CDR3 sequence (DNA): TGCAGCGTTGACAAAGGGGATATTGAGCAGTTCTTC. This gives the protein CSVDKGDIEQFF.

This clonotype was counted at least ten times. The rearrangement joins TRBV18 to TRBJ2-5, with a tentative D call TRBD1 (7 bases). Trimming removed 8 bases from V and 4 bases from J, with 14 bases in between. Germline assignment: CDR1 KGHSH and CDR2 LQKENI. The CDR3 runs to 13 residues. The CDR3 sequence: CASSPQGGETQYF. The CDR3 DNA reads TGTGCCAGCAGCCCCCAGGGGGGAGAGACCCAGTACTTC.

V usage is TRBV7-6 and J usage is TRBJ2-3; the match to TRBD1 covers 7 bases. The CDR3 extends over 15 amino acids. CDR1 and CDR2 (germline): SGHVS, FNYEAQ. V dropped 5 bases and J dropped 6; count of bases not matched to a gene: 11. CDR3 sequence reads: CASSPDRERFDTQYF. CDR3 bases: TGTGCCAGCAGCCCAGACAGGGAAAGGTTTGATACGCAGTATTTT.

The rearrangement joins TRBV13 to TRBJ2-2; D not certain. Deletions cut 7 bases from V and 7 bases from J, with 13 bases between. Germline assignment: CDR1 PRHDT and CDR2 FYEKMQ (reference sequence). The CDR3 loop spans 13 amino acids. The DNA of the CDR3 is TGTGCCAGCACCTTGGCGGTCGGCGGGGAGCTGTTTTTT. This codes for CASTLAVGGELFF.

The V gene is TRBV9, the J gene TRBJ1-4; D remains ambiguous. From germline, CDR1 is SGDLS and CDR2 YYNGEE. The CDR3 runs to 13 residues. The V end lost 4 bases, the J end lost 4 bases, and 8 bases lay between the germline ends. CDR3 sequence (DNA): TGTGCCAGCAGCCCGGGTTATAATGAAAAACTGTTTTTT. As protein: CASSPGYNEKLFF.

The rearrangement uses TRBV6-5 and TRBJ1-2, with TRBD1 matching over 8 bases. The V gene's germline CDR1 is MNHEY and CDR2 SVGAGI. The V gene end was trimmed by 4 bases and the J gene end by 5 bases; junction bases not matched to a gene: 9. CDR3 length: 15 residues. The CDR3 loop reads CASSLYTGGLYGYTF. CDR3 bases: TGTGCCAGCAGTTTGTATACAGGGGGACTTTATGGCTACACCTTC.

This clonotype occurred a few times. V usage is TRBV12-3 or TRBV12-4 and J usage is TRBJ2-4; D ambiguous. Trimming stripped 1 base from V and 7 bases from J, with 5 bases between. The CDR3 spans 12 residues. The CDR3 sequence is CASSLDQNIQYF. The DNA for the CDR3 is TGTGCCAGCAGTTTAGATCAGAACATTCAGTACTTC.

This chain joins TRBV6-1 and TRBJ2-5, with 9 bases lining up with TRBD1. Gene TRBJ2-7 matches the end of the DNA better, so the J call may be wrong. This CDR3 comprises 15 residues. Germline assignment: CDR1 MNHNS and CDR2 SASEGT. CDR3 sequence reads: CASSPRRTGDYEQYF. The DNA for the CDR3 is TGTGCCAGCAGCCCGCGGAGGACAGGGGACTACGAGCAGTACTTC.

This chain connects TRBV7-3 to TRBJ2-1; D not certain. With 0 bases removed from V and 5 bases from J, the gap between germline ends came to 5 bases. CDR1 is SGHTA and CDR2 is FQGTGA in the germline V gene. The CDR3 loop spans 13 amino acids. The CDR3 loop is CASSLTRDNEQFF. CDR3 in DNA: TGTGCCAGCAGCTTAACAAGGGACAATGAGCAGTTCTTC.

This clonotype came up a few times. This chain links TRBV7-9 with TRBJ1-2; 7 bases fit TRBD1. From germline, CDR1 is SEHNR and CDR2 FQNEAQ (reference sequence). CDR3 size: 15 residues. J was trimmed by 8 bases and V by 4 bases; bases with no gene match: 13. For the CDR3, the DNA is TGTGCCAGCAGCTCGATTGGGGACAGCGAGCACGGCTACACCTTC. Protein product: CASSSIGDSEHGYTF.

V is TRBV7-9 and J is TRBJ2-3, with 9 bases identical to TRBD1. With V trimmed by 3 bases and J by 11 bases, 6 bases remained unmatched. There are 13 residues in the CDR3. Germline V gene sequence: CDR1 SEHNR, CDR2 FQNEAQ (reference sequence). The CDR3 nucleotides read TGTGCCAGCAGCTTTTGGACAGGGGAAAGGCAGTATTTT. Its translation: CASSFWTGERQYF.